This T cell receptor beta chain comes out of a study of cytomegalovirus exposure and HLA in healthy donors. Background on the study: HLA-typed donors were the source of around 77 million unique TCRs held in an early data release.

Primers included in the PCR were 60 Vbeta and 13 Jbeta primers. TCRdb keeps only in-frame clones here, not all; method: immunoSEQ multiplex PCR. This sample's clone table lists 80,000 or so clones. On this clone itself: Antigen specificity is unknown.

Germline V gene lookup returns CDR1 MNHNS and CDR2 SASEGT. Trimming took 10 bases from V and 1 from J, leaving 13 bases between them. The CDR3 runs to 13 residues. Study-level findings and limits: Solely CMV serostatus was available to characterize immune exposure. Some V segments, including TRBV6-2 and TRBV6-3, were excluded as indistinguishable. The investigators catalogued 164 TCR beta chains as cytomegalovirus-associated.

This sequence was found in a man aged 50-59 years in good health and CMV-seropositive. Material for sequencing was PBMCs. V gene TRBV6-1 combines with J gene TRBJ2-5, with D hard to call. The CDR3 bases are TGTGCCACCGAGACTGTATTCCAAGAGACCCAGTACTTC. This translates into CATETVFQETQYF.